Below are 32 T cell receptor beta chains sequenced from a single sample in a study of blood T cell repertoires in COVID-19. Only in-frame clones appear in the TCRdb table, and some are missing; sequencing was by immunoSEQ multiplex PCR. The sample yields just over 80,000 clones, 81% seen once. Sequencing was done on a sample of peripheral blood. These receptors all come from a man older than 75 with acute or convalescent COVID-19.

The rearrangement joins TRBV9 to TRBJ2-7, with 9 bases that match TRBD2. The germline V gene has CDR1 SGDLS and CDR2 YYNGEE. V gave up 0 bases and J gave up 4 bases; unmatched junction bases: 5. This CDR3 is built from 15 residues. The CDR3: CASSVGSGRHYEQYF. DNA for the CDR3: TGTGCCAGCAGCGTAGGAAGCGGGAGGCATTACGAGCAGTACTTC.

CDR3 DNA sequence: TGTGCCAGCAGCCAAGATATCGGCAGGGGGAATCAGCCCCAGCATTTT. This codes for CASSQDIGRGNQPQHF. The chain uses TRBV4-2 and TRBJ1-5, with 7 positions matching TRBD1. The V and J ends lost 0 bases and 4 bases, in that order; junction bases with no gene match: 6. Germline V gene lookup returns CDR1 LGHNA and CDR2 YNFKEQ. This CDR3 has 16 amino acids.

The rearrangement joins TRBV27 to TRBJ2-3; D is possibly TRBD1 (5 bases). Trimming stripped 6 bases from V and 0 bases from J, with 16 bases between. The V gene's germline CDR1 is MNHEY and CDR2 SMNVEV (reference sequence). The CDR3 is made up of 16 amino acids. CDR3 protein: CASSHRLHSSTDTQYF. In nucleotides, the CDR3 is TGTGCCAGCAGCCACAGGCTTCATTCTAGCACAGATACGCAGTATTTT.

V and J are TRBV3-1 (or the pseudogene TRBV3-2) and TRBJ2-2, with unresolved D. The CDR3 runs 15 residues. V was trimmed by 3 bases and J by 3 bases, leaving 11 bases between them. The germline CDR1 and CDR2 sequences are LGHDT and YNNKEL (reference sequence). The CDR3 nucleotides are TGTGCCAGCAGCCAGCGATACTCTTACACCGGGGAGCTGTTTTTT. This sequence encodes CASSQRYSYTGELFF.

This clone is judged medium-sized (0.01 to 0.1%). The chain employs TRBV27 and TRBJ2-6; 10 nucleotides align to TRBD1. CDR1 MNHEY and CDR2 SMNVEV come from the germline V gene (reference sequence). The CDR3 totals 18 residues. The ends lost 1 base at V and 0 bases at J; junction bases unmatched: 3. The chain's CDR3 is CASSLLRTGGSGANVLTF. Written as DNA, the CDR3 is TGTGCCAGCAGTTTATTGAGGACAGGGGGCTCTGGGGCCAACGTCCTGACTTTC.

This chain links TRBV13 with TRBJ2-2; TRBD2 matches 7 bases. J was trimmed by 1 base and V by 5 bases; bases with no gene match: 7. The CDR3 totals 16 residues. The V gene's germline CDR1 is PRHDT and CDR2 FYEKMQ (reference sequence). The CDR3 DNA sequence: TGTGCCAGCAGCCTACGAGCGGGGTTGAACACCGGGGAGCTGTTTTTT. It encodes CASSLRAGLNTGELFF.

The V call is TRBV15, the J call TRBJ2-1; maybe TRBD1 (5 bases). V lost 2 bases and J lost 3, with 14 bases in between. The CDR3 sequence is 16 residues long. Germline lookup yields CDR1 LNHNV and CDR2 YYDKDF (reference sequence). The DNA for the CDR3 is TGTGCCACCAGCAGATTTTCAGGGATGAACTACAATGAGCAGTTCTTC. It yields the protein CATSRFSGMNYNEQFF.

This clone was seen only once. This chain uses TRBV18 with TRBJ2-7; D remains ambiguous. The CDR3 consists of 15 residues. Trimming stripped 1 base from V and 4 bases from J, with 14 bases between. Germline V gene sequence: CDR1 KGHSH, CDR2 LQKENI. DNA for the CDR3: TGTGCCAGCTCACCACAGGAGACCTCTGGATACGAGCAGTACTTC. Its protein is CASSPQETSGYEQYF.

The count of this clone is one. V and J are TRBV7-2 and TRBJ1-5; D is perhaps TRBD1 (6 bases). Trimming cost V 1 base and J 6 bases, with 16 bases left between them. Germline V CDR1 and CDR2: SGHTA, FQGNSA. This CDR3 spans 16 amino acids. CDR3 sequence: CASSLGGQGISQPQHF. In nucleotides, the CDR3 is TGTGCCAGCAGCTTAGGAGGGCAGGGGATTTCTCAGCCCCAGCATTTT.

The chain links TRBV9 to TRBJ2-5; the match to TRBD1 covers 12 bases. V was clipped by 0 bases and J by 6 bases; unmatched bases: 12. Germline V gene lookup returns CDR1 SGDLS and CDR2 YYNGEE. CDR3 length: 18 amino acids. The chain's CDR3 is CASSVGPLPGQGAKTQYF. The CDR3 nucleotides are TGTGCCAGCAGCGTAGGGCCCCTCCCGGGACAGGGGGCAAAGACCCAGTACTTC. Full variable domain (outside the CDR3, taken from reference TRBV9 and TRBJ2-5): DSGVTQTPKHLITATGQRVTLRCSPRSGDLSVYWYQQSLDQGLQFLIQYYNGEERAKGNILERFSAQQFPDLHSELNLSSLELGDSALYFCASSVGPLPGQGAKTQYFGPGTRLLVL.

The J gene is TRBJ2-1, the V gene TRBV11-3; D possibly corresponds to TRBD1 (6 bases). Germline V lookup: CDR1 SGHNT, CDR2 YENEEA. Trimming left V 5 bases short and J 2 bases short, with 13 bases between. The CDR3 is 15 amino acids. The DNA for the CDR3 is TGTGCCAGCAGCGCCGACAGGATCCCCTACAATGAGCAGTTCTTC. This sequence encodes CASSADRIPYNEQFF.

CDR3 sequence: CASSLKTSGNTGELFF. The DNA for the CDR3 is TGTGCCAGCAGCTTAAAGACTAGCGGGAACACCGGGGAGCTGTTTTTT. The chain recombines TRBV7-3 with TRBJ2-2; 9 bases are shared with TRBD2. The CDR3 is 16 amino acids. V lost 1 base, J lost 1 base, and 1 base stayed unmatched. The germline gives CDR1 SGHTA, CDR2 FQGTGA. Drawing the rest from reference TRBV7-3 and TRBJ2-2, the complete variable domain is GAGVSQTPSNKVTEKGKYVELRCDPISGHTALYWYRQSLGQGPEFLIYFQGTGAADDSGLPNDRFFAVRPEGSVSTLKIQRTERGDSAVYLCASSLKTSGNTGELFFGEGSRLTVL.

The chain has TRBV28 and TRBJ1-2; TRBD1 might be the D (6 bases). Trimming pared 3 bases from V and 1 base from J, leaving 9 bases between. Germline loops: CDR1 MDHEN, CDR2 SYDVKM. The CDR3 loop spans 14 amino acids. The CDR3 DNA sequence: TGTGCCAGCAGTTTCCCGGGACATAACTATGGCTACACCTTC. Translating it yields CASSFPGHNYGYTF.

The chain carries TRBV28 and TRBJ1-1, with 9 bases identical to TRBD1. The germline V gene has CDR1 MDHEN and CDR2 SYDVKM. The CDR3 consists of 16 residues. The ends lost 4 bases at V and 3 bases at J; junction bases unmatched: 9. The CDR3 reads CASSSPTGTGYTEAFF. The CDR3 nucleotides read TGTGCCAGCAGTTCTCCCACCGGGACAGGGTACACTGAAGCTTTCTTT.

This sequence joins TRBV11-1 and TRBJ2-5, with D unclear. Per germline, CDR1 SGHAT and CDR2 FQDESV (reference sequence). V shed 3 bases and J shed 2 bases, with 7 bases lying between them. The CDR3 extends over 13 amino acids. CDR3 amino acids: CASSLPGQETQYF. As DNA, the CDR3 is TGTGCCAGCAGCTTGCCAGGACAAGAGACCCAGTACTTC.

The DNA of the CDR3 is TGTGCCAGCAGCGAAGGGGGCCATGAAAAACTGTTTTTT. Its translation is CASSEGGHEKLFF. The chain has TRBV9 and TRBJ1-4, with TRBD1 identical over 7 bases. The V segment lost 3 bases and the J segment 6 bases; nucleotides outside the gene matches: 2. The CDR3 is 13 amino acids. Looked up from germline, CDR1 is SGDLS and CDR2 is YYNGEE.

This chain joins TRBV3-1 (or the pseudogene TRBV3-2) and TRBJ1-1; D might be TRBD1 (6 bases). From germline, CDR1 is LGHDT and CDR2 YNNKEL (reference sequence). This CDR3 is 17 amino acids long. V lost 4 bases and J lost 2, with 20 bases in between. The chain's CDR3 is CASSLLRVTGLNTEAFF. The CDR3 nucleotides read TGTGCCAGCAGCCTTTTGCGAGTTACAGGGCTAAACACTGAAGCTTTCTTT.

The chain has TRBV6-2 or TRBV6-3 and TRBJ1-5; D call uncertain. Looked up from germline, CDR1 is MNHEY and CDR2 is SVGEGT. The V gene lost 0 bases and the J gene lost 0 bases, with 6 bases spanning the gap. The CDR3 runs 15 residues. DNA of the CDR3: TGTGCCAGCAGTTACTCGAGCAATAGCAATCAGCCCCAGCATTTT. Residues: CASSYSSNSNQPQHF.

The chain has TRBV5-1 and TRBJ2-3; tentative D call: TRBD2 (6 bases). Per the germline V gene, CDR1 is SGHRS and CDR2 is YFSETQ. The CDR3 sequence is 16 residues long. Trimming shortened V by 0 bases and J by 0 bases, and 11 bases separated the two germline ends. The CDR3 is CASSLGRGSSTDTQYF. CDR3 bases: TGCGCCAGCAGCTTGGGTCGGGGGTCTAGCACAGATACGCAGTATTTT.

The rearrangement links TRBV7-6 to TRBJ2-7, with 8 bases lining up with TRBD1. The CDR3 extends over 14 amino acids. V shed 4 bases, J shed 2 bases, and the junction held 4 bases outside the gene matches. CDR1 is SGHVS and CDR2 is FNYEAQ in the germline V gene. The CDR3 region has the DNA TGTGCCAGCAGCTCTAGGACAGGGACCTACGAGCAGTACTTC. Translating it yields CASSSRTGTYEQYF.

J is TRBJ2-1 and V is TRBV5-1, with 8 bases aligning to TRBD2. CDR1 and CDR2 (germline): SGHRS, YFSETQ. The CDR3 is 16 residues long. The V gene end was trimmed by 5 bases and the J gene end by 4 bases; junction bases not matched to a gene: 11. The CDR3 here is CASSMFSGISYNEQFF. CDR3 in DNA: TGCGCCAGCAGTATGTTTAGCGGGATTTCTTACAATGAGCAGTTCTTC.

The gene calls are TRBV30 and TRBJ1-1; possible D gene TRBD1, 5 bases. Germline V lookup: CDR1 GTSNPN, CDR2 SVGIG (reference sequence). There are 13 residues in the CDR3. Trimming cost V 1 base and J 1 base, with 7 bases left between them. The CDR3 loop reads CAWSEQANTEAFF. CDR3 coding DNA: TGTGCCTGGAGTGAACAGGCGAACACTGAAGCTTTCTTT.

This clone was observed a handful of times. The rearrangement links TRBV5-4 to TRBJ2-7, with 9 bases matching TRBD1. V lost 3 bases and J lost 5; bases outside the gene matches: 9. The CDR3 extends over 15 amino acids. Germline V gene data show CDR1 as SGHNT and CDR2 as YYREEE (reference sequence). The CDR3 nucleotides read TGTGCCAGCAGCTCACCGGGACAGGGTTCGCACGAGCAGTACTTC. Residues: CASSSPGQGSHEQYF.

This clone was observed once. The gene calls are TRBV18 and TRBJ1-1, with D perhaps TRBD1 (6 bases). Germline CDR1 is KGHSH and CDR2 is LQKENI. The CDR3 consists of 13 residues. The V gene lost 3 bases and the J gene lost 4 bases, with 9 bases spanning the gap. The CDR3 region is CASSPLGGTEAFF. The DNA of the CDR3 is TGTGCCAGCTCACCCCTAGGGGGCACTGAAGCTTTCTTT.

This chain uses TRBV11-2 with TRBJ2-4, with TRBD2 as a possible D gene (6 bases). This CDR3 is 15 amino acids long. V was pared by 1 base and J by 4 bases, with 11 bases between. In germline, CDR1 is SGHAT, CDR2 FQNNGV. Written as DNA, the CDR3 is TGTGCCAGCAGCTTAGGGCCGGGAGTTAAAAACATTCAGTACTTC. Translation: CASSLGPGVKNIQYF.

The V and J genes are TRBV28 and TRBJ2-7; TRBD1 might be the D (6 bases). This CDR3 is 14 amino acids long. Trimming pared 6 bases from V and 6 bases from J, leaving 18 bases between. The V gene's germline CDR1 is MDHEN and CDR2 SYDVKM. This CDR3 reads CASSLQRTVREQYF. Written as DNA, the CDR3 is TGTGCCAGCAGCTTGCAACGGACAGTCCGCGAGCAGTACTTC.

The chain couples TRBV5-4 to TRBJ2-7; possibly TRBD1 for D (6 bases). Germline lookup yields CDR1 SGHNT and CDR2 YYREEE (reference sequence). V dropped 4 bases and J dropped 2 bases, with 7 bases sitting between them. The CDR3 spans 12 residues. CDR3 sequence: CASSRDTYEQYF. The CDR3 nucleotides read TGTGCCAGCAGCCGGGACACCTACGAGCAGTACTTC.

This clone appeared a single time. The chain employs TRBV28 and TRBJ2-7; TRBD1 matches at 8 bases. The germline gives CDR1 MDHEN, CDR2 SYDVKM. The CDR3 has 15 amino acids. The V gene end was trimmed by 6 bases and the J gene end by 0 bases; junction bases not matched to a gene: 7. The CDR3 region has the DNA TGTGCCAGCAGATATTTACAGGGGGTCTCCTACGAGCAGTACTTC. It translates to CASRYLQGVSYEQYF.

The rearrangement joins TRBV5-5 to TRBJ2-7, with 14 bases matching TRBD2. The V and J ends lost 4 bases and 7 bases, in that order; junction bases with no gene match: 19. CDR3 size: 19 residues. Germline CDR1 is SGHKS and CDR2 is YYEKEE (reference sequence). This CDR3 is CASSRSGTSGRTGLGEQYF. The CDR3 DNA sequence: TGTGCCAGCAGCCGTTCCGGGACTAGCGGGAGAACGGGCCTTGGGGAGCAGTACTTC.

The rearrangement joins TRBV2 to TRBJ2-7; 7 bases are a match to TRBD1. The length of the CDR3 is 13 residues. V dropped 4 bases and J dropped 8; count of bases not matched to a gene: 8. CDR1 and CDR2 from the germline V gene are SNHLY and FYNNEI. The CDR3 is CASSVDTGVKQYF. The DNA of the CDR3 is TGTGCCAGCAGTGTAGATACAGGGGTGAAGCAGTACTTC.

The V gene is TRBV5-1, the J gene TRBJ1-4; D remains ambiguous. V lost 0 bases and J 6 bases, leaving 12 bases between the germline ends. The germline V gene has CDR1 SGHRS and CDR2 YFSETQ. This CDR3 contains 15 residues. The CDR3 region is CASSLEEAGDEKLFF. In DNA, the CDR3 is TGCGCCAGCAGCTTGGAGGAGGCCGGTGATGAAAAACTGTTTTTT. Complete variable domain (other parts from reference TRBV5-1 and TRBJ1-4): KAGVTQTPRYLIKTRGQQVTLSCSPISGHRSVSWYQQTPGQGLQFLFEYFSETQRNKGNFPGRFSGRQFSNSRSEMNVSTLELGDSALYLCASSLEEAGDEKLFFGSGTQLSVL.

The V gene is TRBV6-5, the J gene TRBJ2-2; a weak D match, TRBD1 (5 bases). CDR1 and CDR2 from the germline V gene are MNHEY and SVGAGI. The CDR3 is made up of 13 amino acids. The CDR3 coding sequence is TGTGCAACGTGCAGGGTATTCGCCGGGGAGCTGTTTTTT. This gives the protein CATCRVFAGELFF.